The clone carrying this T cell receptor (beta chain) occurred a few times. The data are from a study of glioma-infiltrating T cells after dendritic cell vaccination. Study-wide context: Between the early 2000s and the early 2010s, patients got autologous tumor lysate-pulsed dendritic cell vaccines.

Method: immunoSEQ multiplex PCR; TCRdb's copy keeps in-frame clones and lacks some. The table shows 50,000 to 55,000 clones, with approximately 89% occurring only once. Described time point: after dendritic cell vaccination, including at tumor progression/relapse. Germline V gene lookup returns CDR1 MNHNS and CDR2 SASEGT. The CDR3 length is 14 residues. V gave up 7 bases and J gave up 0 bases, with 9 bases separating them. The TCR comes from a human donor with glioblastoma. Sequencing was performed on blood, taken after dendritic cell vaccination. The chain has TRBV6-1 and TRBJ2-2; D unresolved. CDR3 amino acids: CASTPQTNTGELFF. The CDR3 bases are TGTGCCAGCACCCCCCAGACGAACACCGGGGAGCTGTTTTTT.